Listed below are T cell receptor beta chains from one sample, sequenced in a study of CD8 T cells in Susac syndrome. TCRdb reprocessed the immunoSEQ multiplex PCR reads with MiXCR, giving one entry per CDR3 protein. In the table there are 75,000 to 80,000 distinct CDR3 sequences, approximately 94% of which are singletons. The sample consisted of CD8+ T cells from PBMCs. The receptors stem from a human donor with Susac syndrome. Each CDR3 is given with its conserved first and last residue. Each record gives: CDR3 length, V gene, D gene, clone size, J gene, CDR3 protein, CDR3 DNA. D genes are given only for firm matches. Clone size is not always given. Where it is, it says once, few, many or a class for expanded clones.

>16|TRBV9|-|-|TRBJ2-3
CASSESGTLSTDTQYF
TGTGCCAGCAGCGAATCCGGGACACTTAGCACAGATACGCAGTATTTT
>16|TRBV20-1|TRBD1|-|TRBJ1-5
CSARGVPTGVSQPQHF
TGCAGTGCTAGAGGGGTTCCTACAGGGGTTTCCCAGCCCCAGCATTTT
>13|TRBV7-2|TRBD1|-|TRBJ1-1
CASNGTAGTEAFF
TGTGCCAGCAACGGGACAGCGGGCACTGAAGCTTTCTTT
>12|TRBV9|-|-|TRBJ1-5
CASSVGNQPQHF
TGTGCCAGCAGCGTAGGGAATCAGCCCCAGCATTTT
>15|TRBV12-3/TRBV12-4|-|once|TRBJ2-7
CASSDAGTATYEQYF
TGTGCCAGCAGTGACGCCGGGACGGCAACCTACGAGCAGTACTTC
>15|TRBV6-4|TRBD2|-|TRBJ2-1
CASSDSGGGPGEQFF
TGTGCCAGCAGTGACTCTGGCGGGGGGCCTGGTGAGCAGTTCTTC
>12|TRBV25-1|-|-|TRBJ2-4
CASSDGEHIQYF
TGTGCCAGCAGTGATGGGGAACACATTCAGTACTTC
>13|TRBV20-1|-|-|TRBJ2-7
CSAGRGREYEQYF
TGCAGTGCGGGTAGGGGCAGGGAGTACGAGCAGTACTTC
>16|TRBV11-2|-|-|TRBJ2-1
CASSFSRGLSYNEQFF
TGTGCCAGCAGCTTCTCTAGGGGTCTCTCCTACAATGAGCAGTTCTTC
>14|TRBV5-1|-|once|TRBJ2-5
CASSHRGLQETQYF
TGCGCCAGCAGCCATAGGGGGTTACAAGAGACCCAGTACTTC